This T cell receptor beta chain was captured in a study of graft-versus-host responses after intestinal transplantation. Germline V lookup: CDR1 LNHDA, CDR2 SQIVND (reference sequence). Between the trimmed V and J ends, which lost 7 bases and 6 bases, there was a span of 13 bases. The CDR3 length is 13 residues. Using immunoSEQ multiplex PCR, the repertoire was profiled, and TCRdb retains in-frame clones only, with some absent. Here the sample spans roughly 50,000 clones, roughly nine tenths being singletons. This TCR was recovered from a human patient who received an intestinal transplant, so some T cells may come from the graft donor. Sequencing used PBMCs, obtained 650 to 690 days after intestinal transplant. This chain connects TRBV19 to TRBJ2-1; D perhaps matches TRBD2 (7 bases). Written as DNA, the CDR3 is TGTGCCAGTATGGGAGGGGGGGCCAATGAGCAGTTCTTC. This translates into CASMGGGANEQFF.